A selection of T cell receptor beta chains follows, all from one sample in a study of response to subunit inactivated influenza vaccine. Each CDR3 protein is one row after TCRdb ran MiXCR on the RT-PCR reads. The sample consists of roughly 700,000 distinct CDR3 sequences, around 14% of them appearing once. The sample here was PBMCs from blood, taken 12 days after vaccination. The receptor source for this set is a man aged 50 to 60 who received an inactivated influenza vaccine. Each CDR3 is given with its conserved first and last residue. The order of the fields is clone size, D gene, CDR3 length, V gene, J gene, CDR3 protein, CDR3 DNA. A D gene is named only where the DNA matches it firmly. Not every row has a clone size; where given, it reads once, few, many or a size class.

clone size: .
D gene: TRBD2
CDR3 length: 16
V gene: TRBV3-1
J gene: TRBJ2-5
CDR3 protein: CASSTETSVHQETQYF
CDR3 DNA: TGTGCCAGCAGCACCGAGACTAGCGTCCACCAAGAGACCCAGTACTTC

clone size: many
D gene: .
CDR3 length: 16
V gene: TRBV7-8
J gene: TRBJ2-1
CDR3 protein: CASSLSWVTDRNEQFF
CDR3 DNA: TGTGCCAGCAGCTTATCATGGGTTACGGATCGGAATGAGCAGTTCTTC

clone size: once
D gene: .
CDR3 length: 16
V gene: TRBV12-3/TRBV12-4
J gene: TRBJ2-3
CDR3 protein: CASSFFLAGGTDTQYF
CDR3 DNA: TGTGCCAGCAGTTTTTTCCTGGCAGGCGGCACAGATACGCAGTATTTT

clone size: few
D gene: TRBD2
CDR3 length: 16
V gene: TRBV6-2/TRBV6-3
J gene: TRBJ2-1
CDR3 protein: CASSYSRGLAGFEQFF
CDR3 DNA: TGTGCCAGCAGTTACTCGAGAGGACTAGCGGGATTCGAGCAGTTCTTC

clone size: .
D gene: .
CDR3 length: 16
V gene: TRBV11-2
J gene: TRBJ2-3
CDR3 protein: CASSLVNYRDTDTQYF
CDR3 DNA: TGTGCCAGCAGCTTAGTGAACTACCGGGACACAGATACGCAGTATTTT

clone size: few
D gene: TRBD2
CDR3 length: 14
V gene: TRBV7-2
J gene: TRBJ2-3
CDR3 protein: CASSLGGAPDTQYF
CDR3 DNA: TGTGCCAGCAGCCTCGGGGGGGCCCCAGATACGCAGTATTTT

clone size: few
D gene: TRBD1
CDR3 length: 13
V gene: TRBV29-1
J gene: TRBJ2-7
CDR3 protein: CSANGQGELEQYF
CDR3 DNA: TGCAGCGCCAATGGACAGGGAGAACTCGAGCAGTACTTC

clone size: .
D gene: TRBD2
CDR3 length: 20
V gene: TRBV6-7
J gene: TRBJ2-2
CDR3 protein: CASSYTRTKREYPNTGELFF
CDR3 DNA: TGTGCCAGCAGTTACACCCGGACTAAGCGGGAGTACCCCAACACCGGGGAGCTGTTTTTT

clone size: .
D gene: .
CDR3 length: 15
V gene: TRBV7-9
J gene: TRBJ1-3
CDR3 protein: CASSQTANSGNTIYF
CDR3 DNA: TGTGCCAGCAGCCAAACAGCAAACTCTGGAAACACCATATATTTT

clone size: .
D gene: TRBD1
CDR3 length: 15
V gene: TRBV13
J gene: TRBJ2-3
CDR3 protein: CASSAAGTDFDTQYF
CDR3 DNA: TGTGCCAGCAGCGCGGCCGGGACAGACTTTGATACGCAGTATTTT

clone size: many
D gene: TRBD1
CDR3 length: 15
V gene: TRBV7-2
J gene: TRBJ2-7
CDR3 protein: CASSWGQGSSYEQYF
CDR3 DNA: TGTGCCAGCAGCTGGGGACAGGGAAGCTCCTACGAGCAGTACTTC

clone size: .
D gene: .
CDR3 length: 14
V gene: TRBV11-2
J gene: TRBJ2-5
CDR3 protein: CASTPPGAQETQYF
CDR3 DNA: TGTGCCAGCACCCCACCGGGGGCACAAGAGACCCAGTACTTC

clone size: many
D gene: .
CDR3 length: 13
V gene: TRBV4-1
J gene: TRBJ2-7
CDR3 protein: CASSQASAYEQYF
CDR3 DNA: TGCGCCAGCAGCCAAGCCTCGGCCTACGAGCAGTACTTC